This TCR beta chain was recorded in a study of blood T cell repertoires in COVID-19. The table came from immunoSEQ multiplex PCR; TCRdb's copy has only in-frame clones and leaves some out. The table shows tens of thousands of clones, with 70% to 90% occurring only once. This CDR3 has 14 amino acids. V dropped 3 bases and J dropped 7; count of bases not matched to a gene: 6. CDR1 is ENHRY, CDR2 SYGVKD, per germline. The clonotype comes from a man aged 55-75 years with acute or convalescent COVID-19. Sequencing was carried out using peripheral blood. J is TRBJ1-5 and V is TRBV10-3; TRBD1 agrees at 7 bases. CDR3 sequence: CAISDRQGDQPQHF. Here the CDR3 DNA reads TGTGCCATCAGTGATCGGCAGGGGGACCAGCCCCAGCATTTT.